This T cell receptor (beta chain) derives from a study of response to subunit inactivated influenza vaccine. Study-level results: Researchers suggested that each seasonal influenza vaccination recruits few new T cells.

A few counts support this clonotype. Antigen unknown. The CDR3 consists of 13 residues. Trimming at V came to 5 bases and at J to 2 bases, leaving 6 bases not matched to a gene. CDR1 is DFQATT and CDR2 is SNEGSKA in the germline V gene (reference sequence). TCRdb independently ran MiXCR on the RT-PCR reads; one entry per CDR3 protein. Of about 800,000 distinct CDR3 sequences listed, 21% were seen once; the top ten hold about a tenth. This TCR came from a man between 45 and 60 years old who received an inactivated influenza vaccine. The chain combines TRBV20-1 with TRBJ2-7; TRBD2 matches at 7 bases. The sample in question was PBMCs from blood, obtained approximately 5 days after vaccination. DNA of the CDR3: TGCAGTGCTGGTGGGGGGGTGACCTACGAGCAGTACTTC. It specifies CSAGGGVTYEQYF.